These T cell receptor beta chains were read from a single sample in a study of blood T cell repertoires in COVID-19. The protocol was immunoSEQ multiplex PCR, while the TCRdb copy is restricted to in-frame clones and leaves out a portion. The data contain some 45,000 clones, over 70% of them seen just once; the ten biggest clones take up roughly 13%. Sequencing was carried out using peripheral blood. The source is a human donor in a cohort sampled during active COVID-19. CDR3s include the opening cysteine and the closing phenylalanine or tryptophan. A D gene is named only where the DNA matches it firmly. Rows give clone size only sometimes, using once, few, many, or a class for an expanded clone.

d_gene: TRBD2
v_gene: TRBV3-1/TRBV3-2
j_gene: TRBJ2-7
abundance: .
CDR3aa: CASSQGGTSIYEQYF
CDR3nt: TGTGCCAGCAGCCAGGGAGGGACTAGCATTTACGAGCAGTACTTC

d_gene: .
v_gene: TRBV6-6
j_gene: TRBJ1-2
abundance: once
CDR3aa: CATRPGDNYGYTF
CDR3nt: TGTGCCACCCGCCCAGGGGACAACTATGGCTACACCTTC

d_gene: .
v_gene: TRBV12-3/TRBV12-4
j_gene: TRBJ1-5
abundance: .
CDR3aa: CASRLREQPQHF
CDR3nt: TGTGCCAGCAGACTTCGAGAGCAGCCCCAGCATTTT

d_gene: .
v_gene: TRBV19
j_gene: TRBJ2-4
abundance: .
CDR3aa: CASRRAGNIQYF
CDR3nt: TGTGCCAGCCGCAGGGCCGGAAACATTCAGTACTTC

d_gene: .
v_gene: TRBV5-1
j_gene: TRBJ2-7
abundance: .
CDR3aa: CASSLGVQDSYEQYF
CDR3nt: TGCGCCAGCAGCTTGGGAGTTCAGGACTCCTACGAGCAGTACTTC

d_gene: TRBD1
v_gene: TRBV5-5
j_gene: TRBJ2-7
abundance: .
CDR3aa: CASSLTGGGRYEQYF
CDR3nt: TGTGCCAGCAGCTTAACAGGGGGCGGAAGGTACGAGCAGTACTTC

d_gene: .
v_gene: TRBV19
j_gene: TRBJ2-5
abundance: .
CDR3aa: CASSRSRGSIVGETQYF
CDR3nt: TGTGCCAGTAGCCGATCCCGGGGGTCCATTGTGGGAGAGACCCAGTACTTC

d_gene: TRBD1
v_gene: TRBV24-1
j_gene: TRBJ2-3
abundance: .
CDR3aa: CATSTPGDRESDTQYF
CDR3nt: TGTGCCACCAGCACCCCCGGGGACAGGGAATCAGATACGCAGTATTTT

d_gene: .
v_gene: TRBV6-5
j_gene: TRBJ2-1
abundance: .
CDR3aa: CASSYSIQGGDEQFF
CDR3nt: TGTGCCAGCAGTTACTCGATTCAAGGTGGAGATGAGCAGTTCTTC

d_gene: TRBD1
v_gene: TRBV4-3
j_gene: TRBJ1-2
abundance: .
CDR3aa: CASSQDKEGAGNYGYTF
CDR3nt: TGCGCCAGCAGCCAAGACAAAGAGGGGGCGGGTAACTATGGCTACACCTTC

d_gene: TRBD2
v_gene: TRBV3-1/TRBV3-2
j_gene: TRBJ2-1
abundance: once
CDR3aa: CASSRGTSGTSSYNEQFF
CDR3nt: TGTGCCAGCAGCCGTGGGACTAGCGGGACCAGCTCCTACAATGAGCAGTTCTTC

d_gene: .
v_gene: TRBV2
j_gene: TRBJ2-1
abundance: .
CDR3aa: CASSRQGRFF
CDR3nt: TGTGCCAGCAGTCGGCAGGGTAGATTCTTC

d_gene: TRBD1
v_gene: TRBV4-2
j_gene: TRBJ1-3
abundance: .
CDR3aa: CASSPGQGADTIYF
CDR3nt: TGTGCCAGCAGCCCAGGACAGGGGGCAGACACCATATATTTT

d_gene: TRBD2
v_gene: TRBV6-5
j_gene: TRBJ2-7
abundance: .
CDR3aa: CASRRLAGFYEQYF
CDR3nt: TGTGCCAGCAGGCGACTAGCGGGATTCTACGAGCAGTACTTC

d_gene: TRBD2
v_gene: TRBV7-2
j_gene: TRBJ2-5
abundance: .
CDR3aa: CASRRGLAQETQYF
CDR3nt: TGTGCCAGCAGACGTGGACTAGCGCAAGAGACCCAGTACTTC

d_gene: .
v_gene: TRBV11-2
j_gene: TRBJ1-1
abundance: .
CDR3aa: CASSLEGGKAFF
CDR3nt: TGTGCCAGCAGCTTAGAGGGGGGTAAGGCTTTCTTT

d_gene: TRBD2
v_gene: TRBV5-1
j_gene: TRBJ2-7
abundance: .
CDR3aa: CASSSRTSGSLNEQYF
CDR3nt: TGCGCCAGCAGCTCCCGGACTAGCGGGAGCTTAAACGAGCAGTACTTC

d_gene: .
v_gene: TRBV19
j_gene: TRBJ2-3
abundance: .
CDR3aa: CASRGLSTDTQYF
CDR3nt: TGTGCCAGTAGAGGACTCTCAACAGATACGCAGTATTTT

d_gene: .
v_gene: TRBV4-2
j_gene: TRBJ2-1
abundance: .
CDR3aa: CASSYATSSYNEQFF
CDR3nt: TGTGCCAGCAGCTATGCGACAAGCTCCTACAATGAGCAGTTCTTC

d_gene: .
v_gene: TRBV12-5
j_gene: TRBJ2-1
abundance: .
CDR3aa: CATRPGDSFSEQFF
CDR3nt: TGTGCTACCCGTCCTGGGGACTCGTTTAGTGAGCAGTTCTTC

d_gene: .
v_gene: TRBV12-3/TRBV12-4
j_gene: TRBJ1-1
abundance: .
CDR3aa: CASSFGFSTEAFF
CDR3nt: TGTGCCAGCAGTTTCGGGTTTAGCACTGAAGCTTTCTTT

d_gene: TRBD1
v_gene: TRBV10-2
j_gene: TRBJ2-7
abundance: .
CDR3aa: CASSAGTGGYEQYF
CDR3nt: TGCGCCAGCAGTGCCGGGACAGGGGGCTACGAGCAGTACTTC

d_gene: .
v_gene: TRBV7-9
j_gene: TRBJ2-7
abundance: few
CDR3aa: CASSTRDNYEQYF
CDR3nt: TGTGCCAGCAGCACCCGGGACAACTACGAGCAGTACTTC

d_gene: .
v_gene: TRBV11-2
j_gene: TRBJ2-1
abundance: few
CDR3aa: CASSLDTVNEQFF
CDR3nt: TGTGCCAGCAGCTTAGACACGGTGAATGAGCAGTTCTTC

d_gene: .
v_gene: TRBV19
j_gene: TRBJ2-3
abundance: .
CDR3aa: CASSPDPGTPTDTQYF
CDR3nt: TGTGCCAGTAGTCCAGATCCCGGGACACCCACAGATACGCAGTATTTT

d_gene: .
v_gene: TRBV28
j_gene: TRBJ1-2
abundance: .
CDR3aa: CASRPAGYGYTF
CDR3nt: TGTGCCAGCAGGCCGGCGGGGTATGGCTACACCTTC

d_gene: .
v_gene: TRBV12-5
j_gene: TRBJ2-3
abundance: .
CDR3aa: CASGLSEISSTDTQYF
CDR3nt: TGTGCTAGTGGTTTAAGCGAGATCTCTAGCACAGATACGCAGTATTTT

d_gene: .
v_gene: TRBV24-1
j_gene: TRBJ2-1
abundance: .
CDR3aa: CATSDFVRDEQFF
CDR3nt: TGTGCCACCAGTGATTTTGTGAGAGATGAGCAGTTCTTC

d_gene: .
v_gene: TRBV28
j_gene: TRBJ1-3
abundance: .
CDR3aa: CASSLGRGSGNTIYF
CDR3nt: TGTGCCAGCAGTTTAGGGAGGGGCTCTGGAAACACCATATATTTT

d_gene: TRBD1
v_gene: TRBV4-1
j_gene: TRBJ1-3
abundance: .
CDR3aa: CASSQATGEAGNTIYF
CDR3nt: TGCGCCAGCAGCCAGGCCACAGGGGAAGCTGGAAACACCATATATTTT

d_gene: .
v_gene: TRBV29-1
j_gene: TRBJ2-6
abundance: .
CDR3aa: CSVRVSGANVLTF
CDR3nt: TGCAGCGTTCGCGTCTCTGGGGCCAACGTCCTGACTTTC

d_gene: TRBD2
v_gene: TRBV7-2
j_gene: TRBJ2-3
abundance: .
CDR3aa: CASSVQQRETQYF
CDR3nt: TGTGCCAGCAGCGTACAGCAGCGGGAGACGCAGTATTTT

d_gene: .
v_gene: TRBV7-3
j_gene: TRBJ2-7
abundance: once
CDR3aa: CASSLIDGKQYF
CDR3nt: TGTGCCAGCAGCTTAATAGACGGGAAACAGTACTTC

d_gene: TRBD2
v_gene: TRBV11-2
j_gene: TRBJ2-7
abundance: .
CDR3aa: CASSLTGLARSEQYF
CDR3nt: TGTGCCAGCAGCTTAACGGGACTAGCGCGGTCCGAGCAGTACTTC

d_gene: TRBD1
v_gene: TRBV19
j_gene: TRBJ1-3
abundance: few
CDR3aa: CASSPDRDFSGNTIYF
CDR3nt: TGTGCCAGTAGCCCCGACAGGGACTTCTCTGGAAACACCATATATTTT

d_gene: .
v_gene: TRBV7-2
j_gene: TRBJ2-1
abundance: .
CDR3aa: CASSPASGSRYYNEQFF
CDR3nt: TGTGCCAGCAGCCCCGCTAGTGGCTCGAGGTACTACAATGAGCAGTTCTTC

d_gene: .
v_gene: TRBV5-5
j_gene: TRBJ2-7
abundance: .
CDR3aa: CASSLLGYEQYF
CDR3nt: TGTGCCAGCAGCCTCCTAGGCTACGAGCAGTACTTC

d_gene: .
v_gene: TRBV2
j_gene: TRBJ2-4
abundance: .
CDR3aa: CASIRGLAKNIQYF
CDR3nt: TGTGCCAGCATAAGGGGCCTAGCCAAAAACATTCAGTACTTC